These T cell receptor beta chains were read from a single sample in a study of T cell responses to AZD1222 COVID-19 vaccine. The method was immunoSEQ multiplex PCR; TCRdb's version includes in-frame clones alone and lacks a portion of them. The sample yields 150,000 to 200,000 clones, 92% seen once. The sample was peripheral blood, taken 28 days after the second AZD1222 dose. These TCRs come from an adult who received the AZD1222 COVID-19 vaccine. CDR3s include the opening cysteine and the closing phenylalanine or tryptophan. D genes are given only for firm matches. Rows may omit the clone size; those that give it use once, few, many or a size class.

d_gene	len	v_gene	abundance	j_gene	CDR3nt	CDR3aa
NA	15	TRBV15	NA	TRBJ1-1	TGTGCCACCAGCAGTGGCCCCGGGTCAAACACTGAAGCTTTCTTT	CATSSGPGSNTEAFF
NA	14	TRBV20-1	NA	TRBJ2-3	TGCAGTGCTAGTGGGGGTTCGGGGACAGATACGCAGTATTTT	CSASGGSGTDTQYF
NA	15	TRBV5-4	NA	TRBJ1-1	TGTGCCAGCAGTTGGGGGGCCTTATGGGGCACTGAAGCTTTCTTT	CASSWGALWGTEAFF
NA	14	TRBV5-1	NA	TRBJ1-2	TGCGCCAGCAGCCTGGACAGACCTAACTATGGCTACACCTTC	CASSLDRPNYGYTF
NA	11	TRBV30	NA	TRBJ1-2	TGTGCCTGGCGGGGGTCCTATGGCTACACCTTC	CAWRGSYGYTF
NA	15	TRBV6-5	NA	TRBJ1-1	TGTGCCAGCAGTTACTCTCGGGACCCGAACACTGAAGCTTTCTTT	CASSYSRDPNTEAFF
NA	17	TRBV15	NA	TRBJ1-1	TGTGCCACCAGCAGAGATCATCGCCAAGGACTGTACACTGAAGCTTTCTTT	CATSRDHRQGLYTEAFF
NA	13	TRBV6-4	few	TRBJ1-2	TGTGCCAGCAGCGTGGGCCCTAACTATGGCTACACCTTC	CASSVGPNYGYTF
NA	13	TRBV5-5	NA	TRBJ2-1	TGTGCCAGCAGCTCCTATGGTGGCAATGAGCAGTTCTTC	CASSSYGGNEQFF
TRBD1	15	TRBV15	NA	TRBJ1-1	TGTGCCACCAGCAGGCCGGGACAGGGGGCGAGTGAAGCTTTCTTT	CATSRPGQGASEAFF
TRBD1	14	TRBV5-1	NA	TRBJ1-5	TGCGCCAGCAGCCTACAGGGGGCCGGACAGCCCCAGCATTTT	CASSLQGAGQPQHF
NA	15	TRBV9	NA	TRBJ1-3	TGTGCCAGCAGCGTAGGGCAGGGTACGGGAAACACCATATATTTT	CASSVGQGTGNTIYF
TRBD2	13	TRBV29-1	NA	TRBJ2-7	TGCAGCGTTGGGAGCGGGGAGACCTACGAGCAGTACTTC	CSVGSGETYEQYF
TRBD1	14	TRBV20-1	NA	TRBJ2-7	TGCAGTGCTAGTCACGGACAGGGATACTACGAGCAGTACTTC	CSASHGQGYYEQYF
NA	15	TRBV19	NA	TRBJ2-6	TGTGCCAGTAGCAGACGAAGCTTTGGGGCCAACGTCCTGACTTTC	CASSRRSFGANVLTF
NA	15	TRBV15	NA	TRBJ2-7	TGTGCCACCAGCAGAGGGGAGGGACAGGTGGGCGAGCAGTACTTC	CATSRGEGQVGEQYF
NA	13	TRBV10-3	NA	TRBJ1-2	TGTGCCATCAGTGACGGGCAGCCCTATGGCTACACCTTC	CAISDGQPYGYTF
NA	14	TRBV6-1	once	TRBJ2-5	TGTGCCAGCAGTGATGTCTCTAGGGTCGGGACCCAGTACTTC	CASSDVSRVGTQYF
NA	16	TRBV4-1	few	TRBJ2-2	TGCGCCAGCAGCCAAATCCGGGCCACGAACACCGGGGAGCTGTTTTTT	CASSQIRATNTGELFF
NA	16	TRBV4-1	NA	TRBJ2-2	TGCGCCAGCAGACGACTATCAAGCGGAGACACCGGGGAGCTGTTTTTT	CASRRLSSGDTGELFF
NA	16	TRBV5-1	NA	TRBJ1-5	TGCGCCAGCAGCTTGGGGGGCAGGTATAGCAATCAGCCCCAGCATTTT	CASSLGGRYSNQPQHF
NA	16	TRBV5-1	NA	TRBJ1-4	TGCGCCAGCAGCTTGGATCCTGGGGGGCGCGGTGAAAAACTGTTTTTT	CASSLDPGGRGEKLFF
TRBD1	17	TRBV4-2	NA	TRBJ1-2	TGTGCCAGCAGCCAAGATCCCCAGGGGGCAAATAACTATGGCTACACCTTC	CASSQDPQGANNYGYTF
NA	15	TRBV11-3	NA	TRBJ1-2	TGTGCCAGCAGCCCCCACAGGGAGGAAAACTATGGCTACACCTTC	CASSPHREENYGYTF
NA	14	TRBV5-4	few	TRBJ1-2	TGTGCCAGCAGCTTGGATAGAAGTGTCTATGGCTACACCTTC	CASSLDRSVYGYTF
NA	13	TRBV7-2	NA	TRBJ1-1	TGTGCCAGCAGCTCCCAATCCGCTACTGAAGCTTTCTTT	CASSSQSATEAFF
TRBD2	16	TRBV7-2	NA	TRBJ2-7	TGTGCCAGCAGCCCCGGACTAGCGCTCATAGGGTACGAGCAGTACTTC	CASSPGLALIGYEQYF
TRBD2	17	TRBV7-8	NA	TRBJ2-1	TGTGCCAGCAGCTTAGCCCTAGCGGGGGTTCTCGGGGATGAGCAGTTCTTC	CASSLALAGVLGDEQFF
NA	14	TRBV13	few	TRBJ1-2	TGTGCCAGCAGCTTATTAAACGGGGGCTATGGCTACACCTTC	CASSLLNGGYGYTF
NA	13	TRBV24-1	once	TRBJ2-2	TGTGCCACCAGTTCGGGGGGCGCCGGGGAGCTGTTTTTT	CATSSGGAGELFF
NA	12	TRBV11-2	NA	TRBJ1-1	TGTGCCAGCAGCTTAGTGGGCACTGAAGCTTTCTTT	CASSLVGTEAFF
TRBD1	15	TRBV6-5	NA	TRBJ1-1	TGTGCCAGCAGTTCCTACAGGGGTTCGAACACTGAAGCTTTCTTT	CASSSYRGSNTEAFF
NA	14	TRBV2	NA	TRBJ2-7	TGTGCCAGCAGTGAGGGGTGGGCAGTCTACGAGCAGTACTTC	CASSEGWAVYEQYF
NA	15	TRBV6-5	NA	TRBJ1-3	TGTGCCAGCCTCGGGGTATTACCACCTGGAAACACCATATATTTT	CASLGVLPPGNTIYF
NA	12	TRBV18	NA	TRBJ1-1	TGTGCCAGCTCCGTCAGGAACACTGAAGCTTTCTTT	CASSVRNTEAFF
TRBD1	13	TRBV5-1	NA	TRBJ1-1	TGCGCCAGCGGCCCGACAGGGGACACTGAAGCTTTCTTT	CASGPTGDTEAFF
NA	16	TRBV10-1	once	TRBJ2-2	TGCGCCAGCAGCGGATCCGGGACCACGAACACCGGGGAGCTGTTTTTT	CASSGSGTTNTGELFF